This T cell receptor beta chain stems from a study of T cells after yellow fever vaccination. Background on the study: The fractions with low cell numbers were processed using SMART-Seq v4 Ultra Low Input. General study findings and limits: Detected again after the booster were most primary-vaccination clones, at 95% to 98% CD4 and 80% to 90% CD8. By day 5 rather than day 15, the secondary response had peaked, though it was weaker.

As for this clonotype: Its cognate antigen is unknown.

TCRdb itself ran the 5' RACE reads through MiXCR, one entry per CDR3 protein. This table has some 600,000 distinct CDR3 sequences, around a sixth appearing once. This CDR3 spans 16 amino acids. CDR1 and CDR2 (germline): KGHDR, SFDVKD. V shed 9 bases, J shed 4 bases, and the junction held 12 bases outside the gene matches. This TCR was sampled from a man aged 18 to 30 who received the YFV17D yellow fever vaccine. This specimen was PBMCs, taken more than 4 days after the first yellow fever vaccination. This chain links TRBV24-1 with TRBJ2-5; 11 bases match TRBD1. DNA of the CDR3: TGTGCCACCGTGAACGATGGACAGGGGGCTCGAGAGACCCAGTACTTC. Amino acids: CATVNDGQGARETQYF.